This T cell receptor beta chain comes out of a study of T cell clonotyping in hematopoietic cell transplantation. Study observations and caveats: Graft donor and pretransplant recipient Inverse Simpson Index values predicted broader posttransplant TCR diversity. Few recipient clonotypes overlapped donors; over 97% were de novo at given depth. After transplant, recipient diversity fell while pathologically expanded clonotypes grew through day 180.

This table comes from immunoSEQ multiplex PCR, and its TCRdb copy is limited to in-frame clones, with some not included. Here the sample spans over 35,000 clones, around 90% being singletons. This CDR3 has 16 residues. Per germline, CDR1 SEHNR and CDR2 FQNEAQ (reference sequence). V was cut by 9 bases and J by 0 bases, with 17 bases left in between. For this clone: Its antigen is still unknown.

The sample comprised peripheral blood mononuclear cells. V and J are TRBV7-9 and TRBJ1-4; no clear D gene. The origin of this receptor is a woman aged 40 to 50 in good health. Some clones in this sample may be carry-over from other donors' samples. The CDR3 sequence is CASPAHDQTTNEKLFF. As DNA, the CDR3 is TGTGCCAGTCCCGCTCACGATCAAACAACTAATGAAAAACTGTTTTTT. The variable domain in full, with the rest retrieved from reference TRBV7-9 and TRBJ1-4, is DTGVSQNPRHKITKRGQNVTFRCDPISEHNRLYWYRQTLGQGPEFLTYFQNEAQLEKSRLLSDRFSAERPKGSFSTLEIQRTEQGDSAMYLCASPAHDQTTNEKLFFGSGTQLSVL.